These T cell receptor beta chains were read from a single sample in a study of blood T cell repertoires in COVID-19. The method was immunoSEQ multiplex PCR; TCRdb's version includes in-frame clones alone and lacks a portion of them. The table records a few hundred thousand clones, about 87% of them present only once. The specimen was PBMCs or T cells enriched from blood (not recorded which). Source of these receptors: a woman aged 50 to 60 who had recovered from COVID-19. The CDR3 runs from the conserved cysteine through the conserved F or W. The D gene is left open where the match is weak. A clone size is listed for some rows: how often the clone was seen (once, few, many), or a class if it is expanded.

len,abundance,v_gene,d_gene,j_gene,CDR3nt,CDR3aa
14,-,TRBV7-2,-,TRBJ1-5,TGTGCCAGCAGCTCCCGAGACAGTTATCAGCCCCAGCATTTT,CASSSRDSYQPQHF
18,-,TRBV4-2,TRBD2,TRBJ2-1,TGTGCCAGCAGCCGATATTCCTTGACTAGCGGGGGGCTAGGTGAGCAGTTCTTC,CASSRYSLTSGGLGEQFF
14,-,TRBV28,TRBD2,TRBJ2-7,TGTGCCAGCAAGAAAGGGACTAGCGCTAACGAGCAGTACTTC,CASKKGTSANEQYF
16,-,TRBV3-1/TRBV3-2,TRBD2,TRBJ2-5,TGTGCCAGCAGCCGTGAGGTAGCGGGGGGCCGAGGGCCCCAGTACTTC,CASSREVAGGRGPQYF
18,-,TRBV2,-,TRBJ2-2,TGTGCCAGCAGGATGCTAGATCCCGGGACAAGGAACACCGGGGAGCTGTTTTTT,CASRMLDPGTRNTGELFF
16,-,TRBV7-3,TRBD1,TRBJ2-1,TGTGCCAGCAGCTTAAGGGACAGGGGGCCAGACGATGAGCAGTTCTTC,CASSLRDRGPDDEQFF
16,-,TRBV4-1,-,TRBJ1-4,TGCGCCAGCAGCCAAGATGGTAGAACCCAAGCGGAAAAACTGTTTTTT,CASSQDGRTQAEKLFF
14,-,TRBV29-1,TRBD2,TRBJ2-1,TGCAGCGTTGCAGCGGGGGGAAACTACAATGAGCAGTTCTTC,CSVAAGGNYNEQFF
14,-,TRBV10-3,TRBD1,TRBJ2-7,TGTGCCACCCAAACAGGGGGACAGAGGTACGAGCAGTACTTC,CATQTGGQRYEQYF
13,-,TRBV25-1,-,TRBJ1-6,TGTGCCAGCAGTAGGAGGGAGGATTCACCCCTCCACTTT,CASSRREDSPLHF
11,-,TRBV29-1,-,TRBJ2-3,TGCAGCGTTGGCCAACTGGATACGCAGTATTTT,CSVGQLDTQYF
14,-,TRBV28,-,TRBJ1-2,TGTGCCAGCAGCACCCCAAAAGGGGCGGAGGGCTACACCTTC,CASSTPKGAEGYTF
14,-,TRBV21-1,-,TRBJ1-5,TGTGCCAGCAGCACATCCCGACAGGGTCAGCCCCAGCATTTT,CASSTSRQGQPQHF
15,-,TRBV2,TRBD1,TRBJ1-1,TGTGCCAGCAGTCGACAGGGGATTAGGAACACTGAAGCTTTCTTT,CASSRQGIRNTEAFF
17,-,TRBV5-1,TRBD2,TRBJ2-3,TGCGCCAGCAGACCCGGGACTAGCGGGCGCCACACAGATACGCAGTATTTT,CASRPGTSGRHTDTQYF
15,-,TRBV7-9,TRBD2,TRBJ2-2,TGTGCCAGCGGCGGGAGGGGGACGGGCACCGGGGAGCTGTTTTTT,CASGGRGTGTGELFF
14,once,TRBV6-9,-,TRBJ1-4,TGTGCCAGCAGTTACCAAATCGACAGGGAAAAACTGTTTTTT,CASSYQIDREKLFF
16,-,TRBV9,TRBD1,TRBJ2-1,TGTGCCAGCAGCGTAGCTATGAGACAGGGATGGAATGAGCAGTTCTTC,CASSVAMRQGWNEQFF
14,-,TRBV28,TRBD1,TRBJ2-7,TGTGCCAGCAGCCCCCCTGACAGGGCCCACGAGCAGTACTTC,CASSPPDRAHEQYF
18,-,TRBV3-1/TRBV3-2,-,TRBJ1-5,TGTGCCAGCAGCCAAGGCTTTGAATCGTTAACTCTTAATCAGCCCCAGCATTTT,CASSQGFESLTLNQPQHF
14,-,TRBV19,-,TRBJ1-4,TGTGCCAGTACCCCATCCTTTTCGGGGGAAAAACTGTTTTTT,CASTPSFSGEKLFF
11,-,TRBV2,-,TRBJ1-4,TGTGCCAGCAGTGAAGGGCCTTCACTGTTTTTT,CASSEGPSLFF
12,-,TRBV30,TRBD1,TRBJ1-6,TGTGCCTTCCGACAGGGGAGGTCACCCCTCCACTTT,CAFRQGRSPLHF
14,-,TRBV9,-,TRBJ1-2,TGTGCCAGCAGCGTAGGAGGCAGATCGGGAGGCTACACCTTC,CASSVGGRSGGYTF
13,-,TRBV10-3,-,TRBJ2-3,TGTGCCATCGGCGGTTTCGGGGGAGATACGCAGTATTTT,CAIGGFGGDTQYF
15,-,TRBV10-3,-,TRBJ2-7,TGTGCCATCAGTGACCGGGACATCGTCTCCTACGAGCAGTACTTC,CAISDRDIVSYEQYF
15,-,TRBV5-1,TRBD1,TRBJ2-1,TGCGCCAGCAGCTCCGGGACAGGGGGATACAATGAGCAGTTCTTC,CASSSGTGGYNEQFF
12,-,TRBV7-9,TRBD1,TRBJ1-2,TGTGCCAGCAGCGCTGGACAGGGGGGCTACACCTTC,CASSAGQGGYTF
15,-,TRBV9,-,TRBJ1-3,TGTGCCAGCAGCCTGGCCCCCGGGTCTGGAAACACCATATATTTT,CASSLAPGSGNTIYF
17,-,TRBV4-1,TRBD1,TRBJ2-1,TGCGCCAGCAGCCCGCTTAACCTCCTGGACAGGGGAAATGAGCAGTTCTTC,CASSPLNLLDRGNEQFF
15,-,TRBV9,TRBD1,TRBJ2-3,TGTGCCAGCAGCGTAACGACAGGGGGCATCGGAACGCAGTATTTT,CASSVTTGGIGTQYF
13,-,TRBV11-2,TRBD1,TRBJ1-6,TGTGCCAGTGCGGGACAGGGAAGTTCACCCCTCCACTTT,CASAGQGSSPLHF
14,once,TRBV18,-,TRBJ2-1,TGTGCCAGCTCCGCCTGGAGCTCCTACAATGAGCAGTTCTTC,CASSAWSSYNEQFF
15,-,TRBV30,TRBD1,TRBJ1-2,TGTGCCTGGATTTCATTTACAGGGGACCACTATGGCTACACCTTC,CAWISFTGDHYGYTF
17,-,TRBV7-8,TRBD1,TRBJ2-3,TGTGCCAGCAGCCGCAAAGGACAGGGGCCGTTGGCAGATACGCAGTATTTT,CASSRKGQGPLADTQYF
14,-,TRBV6-1,-,TRBJ1-1,TGTGCCAGCAGTGAACAGGGATGGGGCACTGAAGCTTTCTTT,CASSEQGWGTEAFF
14,-,TRBV27,-,TRBJ2-7,TGTGCCAGCAGTCCCCAGGGGATCCCCTACGAGCAGTACTTC,CASSPQGIPYEQYF
15,-,TRBV4-3,-,TRBJ1-2,TGCGCCAGCAGCCAAGATACCGCAGTAAACTATGGCTACACCTTC,CASSQDTAVNYGYTF
13,-,TRBV7-2,TRBD1,TRBJ1-2,TGTGCCAGCAGCTTTTCCGGGACAGAGGGCTACACCTTC,CASSFSGTEGYTF
15,-,TRBV2,-,TRBJ1-4,TGTGCCAGCAGTGATCCGGGGAGCAGGCGAGAAAAACTGTTTTTT,CASSDPGSRREKLFF
16,-,TRBV5-1,TRBD2,TRBJ2-1,TGCGCCAGCAGCCCAAGCGGGGGGGAATCCTACAATGAGCAGTTCTTC,CASSPSGGESYNEQFF
14,-,TRBV27,-,TRBJ1-5,TGTGCCAGCAGTTTAATTGGAGGCAATCAGCCCCAGCATTTT,CASSLIGGNQPQHF
14,-,TRBV11-2,-,TRBJ1-3,TGTGCCAGCAGCCTCAGGGAATCTGGAAACACCATATATTTT,CASSLRESGNTIYF
13,-,TRBV4-2,-,TRBJ2-7,TGTGCCAGCAGCCAACTCGATCCGGGCGAGCAGTACTTC,CASSQLDPGEQYF
14,-,TRBV10-2,TRBD1,TRBJ2-5,TGCGCCAGCAGTCTGACAGGGATTGGAGAGACCCAGTACTTC,CASSLTGIGETQYF
12,-,TRBV7-9,-,TRBJ1-2,TGTGCCAGCAGCTTAGAGTTGCGTGGCTACACCTTC,CASSLELRGYTF
19,-,TRBV5-1,TRBD1,TRBJ2-1,TGCGCCAGCAGCTTGGGGACAGGGGGCTCCATGAGCTCCTACAATGAGCAGTTCTTC,CASSLGTGGSMSSYNEQFF
16,-,TRBV28,TRBD1,TRBJ2-5,TGTGCCAGCAGTTTAATGGGACAGGTGATGGGAGAGACCCAGTACTTC,CASSLMGQVMGETQYF
15,-,TRBV2,-,TRBJ1-6,TGTGCCAGCAAAACAGAATTGGGAGTTAATTCACCCCTCCACTTT,CASKTELGVNSPLHF
15,-,TRBV28,TRBD1,TRBJ2-7,TGTGCCAGCAGTGACACCGGGACAGGGTTCTACGAGCAGTACTTC,CASSDTGTGFYEQYF
14,few,TRBV3-1/TRBV3-2,-,TRBJ1-2,TGTGCCAGCAGCCAAGATTGGCGGAACTATGGCTACACCTTC,CASSQDWRNYGYTF
13,-,TRBV7-2,-,TRBJ1-3,TGTGCCAGCAGACGGGCCAGGGAGGACACCATATATTTT,CASRRAREDTIYF
14,-,TRBV30,-,TRBJ1-4,TGTGCCTGGAGTGGCCACGGAGGTGGTGAAAAACTGTTTTTT,CAWSGHGGGEKLFF
15,-,TRBV7-2,-,TRBJ2-3,TGTGCCAGCAGCTTACCGGGACTCGCCACAGATACGCAGTATTTT,CASSLPGLATDTQYF
16,-,TRBV7-2,TRBD1,TRBJ1-4,TGTGCCAGCAGCTTAGGTGGGGGGACAGGGGGTGAAAAACTGTTTTTT,CASSLGGGTGGEKLFF